The 15 T cell receptor beta chains listed next were all sequenced from one sample in a study of T-cell reconstitution after alpha-beta-depleted transplantation in children. Molecular barcoding with unique molecular identifiers was used for the TCRbeta library. MiXCR was run by TCRdb on the PCR reads, yielding one entry per CDR3 protein. The repertoire holds tens of thousands of distinct CDR3 sequences, roughly 46% seen once, with nearly 98% in the top ten. Sequenced here: PBMCs, mostly from graft donor cells, sampled 360 days after TCRalphabeta/CD19-depleted stem cell transplant. These receptors came from a male patient aged 10-17 years who had a stem cell transplant for acute lymphoblastic leukemia, so the T cells may come from the graft donor.

The V gene is TRBV4-3, the J gene TRBJ1-2; possible D gene TRBD1, 6 bases. CDR1 is LGHNA, CDR2 YSLEER, per germline. V was shortened by 4 bases and J by 7 bases, with 10 bases between the two germline ends. This CDR3 is built from 12 residues. The CDR3 here is CASSPQGGGYTF. CDR3 nucleotide sequence: TGCGCCAGCAGCCCACAGGGAGGTGGCTACACCTTC.

The chain joins TRBV5-1 to TRBJ2-7; 9 bases match TRBD1. J was trimmed by 5 bases and V by 4 bases; bases with no gene match: 7. This CDR3 has 14 residues. The germline V gene has CDR1 SGHRS and CDR2 YFSETQ. CDR3 DNA sequence: TGCGCCAGCAGCGTCGGGACAGGGCACCACGAGCAGTACTTC. Protein product: CASSVGTGHHEQYF.

The chain recombines TRBV28 with TRBJ2-1; 9 bases fit TRBD1. V was clipped by 6 bases and J by 6 bases; unmatched bases: 9. This CDR3 region has 15 residues. Germline values: CDR1 MDHEN, CDR2 SYDVKM. The CDR3 sequence: CASRPSGTGRNEQFF. The CDR3 region has the DNA TGTGCCAGCAGACCTTCCGGGACAGGGCGCAATGAGCAGTTCTTC.

V and J are TRBV12-3 or TRBV12-4 and TRBJ2-2, with TRBD2 matching over 8 bases. The CDR3 length is 15 residues. Trimming took 6 bases from V and 6 from J; bases not matched to a gene: 9. CDR3 amino acids: CASSLGTRISGELFF. The CDR3 nucleotides read TGTGCCAGCAGCCTTGGGACTAGGATATCCGGGGAGCTGTTTTTT.

In this sample, this clonotype turned up once. The chain has TRBV20-1 and TRBJ2-5, with D perhaps TRBD1 or TRBD2 (6 bases each). Per germline, CDR1 DFQATT and CDR2 SNEGSKA (reference sequence). The ends were cut back, 0 bases at V and 5 bases at J, with 19 bases in the middle. The CDR3 sequence is 16 residues long. Here the CDR3 reads CSARDPWLRGVETQYF. The CDR3 bases are TGCAGTGCTAGAGATCCGTGGTTAAGGGGGGTTGAGACCCAGTACTTC.

The genes are TRBV27 and TRBJ2-7; 7 bases map to TRBD2. The V gene's germline CDR1 is MNHEY and CDR2 SMNVEV (reference sequence). The CDR3 sequence is 14 residues long. Trimming took 10 bases from V and 0 from J; bases not matched to a gene: 9. The CDR3 spells CAIKLASSSYEQYF. CDR3 DNA sequence: TGTGCCATCAAACTAGCGTCGAGCTCCTACGAGCAGTACTTC.

This clonotype was seen more than once but under ten times. The J gene is TRBJ2-1, the V gene TRBV7-6; D is ambiguous. Trimming cost V 5 bases and J 0 bases, with 11 bases left between them. The CDR3 contains 15 residues. From germline, CDR1 is SGHVS and CDR2 FNYEAQ. The CDR3 coding sequence is TGTGCCAGCAGCCCAGATCCGAGCTCCTACAATGAGCAGTTCTTC. Protein product: CASSPDPSSYNEQFF.

The V and J genes are TRBV20-1 and TRBJ2-1; possible D gene TRBD1, 5 bases. The CDR3 spans 15 residues. V shed 3 bases and J shed 8 bases, with 20 bases lying between them. Germline-derived CDR1 and CDR2 are DFQATT and SNEGSKA (reference sequence). The CDR3 DNA reads TGCAGTGCTAGCCTAGTCCTAGTTCAGGGCGATGAGCAGTTCTTC. Amino acid sequence: CSASLVLVQGDEQFF.

The chain carries TRBV20-1 and TRBJ2-7; TRBD1 matches at 7 bases. V lost 3 bases and J lost 1; bases outside the gene matches: 12. Germline V lookup: CDR1 DFQATT, CDR2 SNEGSKA (reference sequence). CDR3 size: 16 residues. The CDR3 sequence is CSARRGQPISSYEQYF. CDR3 sequence (DNA): TGCAGTGCTAGGAGGGGGCAGCCTATTTCTTCCTACGAGCAGTACTTC.

Details on this clonotype: The junction shows a germline mismatch at one end, possibly a read error. The gene calls are TRBV28 and TRBJ2-7, with TRBD1 matching over 7 bases. Germline-derived CDR1 and CDR2 are MDHEN and SYDVKM. This CDR3 region has 13 residues. CDR3 nucleotide sequence: TGTGCCAGCAGTTTATTTGGGGCGACAGGGTCGCACTTC. Translated: CASSLFGATGSHF.

This clonotype was counted a few times. V is TRBV12-3 or TRBV12-4 and J is TRBJ2-1, with 7 positions matching TRBD1. The CDR3 length is 15 residues. V trimming: 7 bases; J trimming: 2 bases; junction bases outside the gene matches: 8. CDR3 sequence: CASTLRQGAYNEQFF. The CDR3 nucleotides read TGTGCCAGCACCTTGAGGCAGGGGGCCTACAATGAGCAGTTCTTC.

This clonotype was detected a few times. The V and J genes are TRBV9 and TRBJ2-3; 11 bases fit TRBD2. Germline V gene sequence: CDR1 SGDLS, CDR2 YYNGEE. The ends lost 4 bases at V and 4 bases at J; junction bases unmatched: 8. CDR3 size: 16 residues. For the CDR3, the DNA is TGTGCCAGCAGCCCTCATAGCGGGGGGGCCCCAGATACGCAGTATTTT. Its protein product is CASSPHSGGAPDTQYF.

The chain carries TRBV6-1 and TRBJ2-7; TRBD1 matches 9 bases. The CDR3 extends over 13 amino acids. Losses at the gene ends were 6 bases for V and 13 bases for J; bases not matched to a gene: 13. Germline values: CDR1 MNHNS, CDR2 SASEGT. The CDR3 sequence is CASSPTHGQGKYF. CDR3 nucleotide sequence: TGTGCCAGCAGCCCCACCCACGGACAGGGGAAATACTTC.

The chain couples TRBV29-1 to TRBJ2-7; TRBD1 matches at 10 bases. The germline V gene has CDR1 SQVTM and CDR2 ANQGSEA. J was trimmed by 2 bases and V by 0 bases; bases with no gene match: 4. The CDR3 is 15 amino acids. CDR3 bases: TGCAGCGTTGAAGATCCCGGACAGGGGGCCTACGAGCAGTACTTC. It is translated as CSVEDPGQGAYEQYF.

This clonotype has more than one count but fewer than ten. This rearrangement joins TRBV4-3 to TRBJ2-3; 11 bases map to TRBD2. The CDR3 is made up of 17 amino acids. Per germline, CDR1 LGHNA and CDR2 YSLEER. J lost 7 bases, V lost 0 bases, and 9 bases had no gene match. The DNA of the CDR3 is TGCGCCAGCAGCCAAGATCAAGGTCTAGCGGGGGGCTATACGCAGTATTTT. This translates into CASSQDQGLAGGYTQYF.